These 18 T cell receptor beta chains came from one sample sequenced in a study of blood T cells in healthy people across ages. The use of a sample-barcoded 5' primer and a J-beta primer mix characterized a second PCR of roughly 6 to 11 cycles. MiXCR, applied by TCRdb to the 5' RACE reads, yields one record per CDR3 protein. The sample has hundreds of thousands of distinct CDR3 sequences; 25% to 35% are singletons. Material: blood. These TCRs come from a woman over 75 in good health.

In its sample, this clonotype was seen a few times. The rearrangement joins TRBV18 to TRBJ1-6, with 7 bases matching TRBD1. In germline, CDR1 is KGHSH, CDR2 LQKENI. This CDR3 is 14 amino acids long. J gave up 10 bases and V 4 bases, and 7 bases lay outside the gene matches. CDR3 loop: CASSLGQVESPLHF. The DNA of the CDR3 is TGTGCCAGCTCACTCGGACAGGTGGAATCACCCCTCCACTTT.

This clonotype was found many times. The gene calls are TRBV20-1 and TRBJ1-2; 8 positions match TRBD1. V trimming: 3 bases; J trimming: 3 bases; junction bases outside the gene matches: 6. Germline loops: CDR1 DFQATT, CDR2 SNEGSKA (reference sequence). The CDR3 has 14 amino acids. The CDR3 is CSASKDRVDYGYTF. The CDR3 DNA sequence: TGCAGTGCTAGCAAGGACAGGGTGGACTATGGCTACACCTTC.

V usage is TRBV3-1 and J usage is TRBJ2-1; D perhaps matches TRBD1 (6 bases). The CDR3 has 14 amino acids. Germline V gene lookup returns CDR1 LGHDT and CDR2 YNNKEL (reference sequence). The V gene lost 3 bases and the J gene lost 12 bases, with 18 bases spanning the gap. CDR3 bases: TGTGCCAGCAGCCAGGGACAAGGTGGGCTTGGGCAGTTCTTC. Amino acid sequence: CASSQGQGGLGQFF.

The rearrangement joins TRBV6-6 to TRBJ2-5; D tentatively reads TRBD1 or TRBD2 (5 bases each). Germline CDR1 is MNHNY and CDR2 is SVGAGI (reference sequence). V was trimmed by 4 bases and J by 4 bases, leaving 19 bases between them. This CDR3 has 16 amino acids. The CDR3 DNA reads TGTGCCAGCAGTTGGGGGAGTGGACTGAGAATAGAGACCCAGTACTTC. Residues: CASSWGSGLRIETQYF.

The sample holds many counts of this clonotype. The V gene is TRBV3-1, the J gene TRBJ2-5; TRBD2 is a possible D gene (7 bases). This CDR3 has 17 residues. Germline CDR1 reads LGHDT; CDR2 reads YNNKEL (reference sequence). Trimming stripped 1 base from V and 4 bases from J, with 19 bases between. DNA of the CDR3: TGTGCCAGCAGCCAAGGGGAGGGGCCAGGGGTATTAGAGACCCAGTACTTC. It is translated as CASSQGEGPGVLETQYF.

This clonotype was seen at least ten times. J is TRBJ1-4 and V is TRBV12-3 or TRBV12-4; 7 positions match TRBD1. The CDR3 length is 15 residues. J lost 0 bases, V lost 6 bases, and 4 bases had no gene match. The CDR3: CASSSGTATNEKLFF. In nucleotides, the CDR3 is TGTGCCAGCAGCTCCGGGACAGCAACTAATGAAAAACTGTTTTTT.

This clonotype was counted at least ten times. The chain has TRBV7-2 and TRBJ2-4; 9 positions match TRBD1. This CDR3 has 15 amino acids. Per germline, CDR1 SGHTA and CDR2 FQGNSA. V lost 4 bases, J lost 1 base, and 2 bases stayed unmatched. This chain's CDR3 is CASSSQGAAKNIQYF. Here the CDR3 DNA reads TGTGCCAGCAGCTCACAGGGGGCGGCCAAAAACATTCAGTACTTC. Together with reference TRBV7-2 and TRBJ2-4, the CDR3 gives the full variable domain: GAGVSQSPSNKVTEKGKDVELRCDPISGHTALYWYRQSLGQGLEFLIYFQGNSAPDKSGLPSDRFSAERTGGSVSTLTIQRTQQEDSAVYLCASSSQGAAKNIQYFGAGTRLSVL.

This clonotype was observed a few times. The chain carries TRBV29-1 and TRBJ1-1; TRBD1 matches at 7 bases. The CDR3 is 12 residues long. V gave up 7 bases and J gave up 0 bases; unmatched junction bases: 2. CDR1 and CDR2 (germline): SQVTM, ANQGSEA. The CDR3 DNA reads as TGCAGCGGCGGGACAGTGAACACTGAAGCTTTCTTT. Residues: CSGGTVNTEAFF. Full variable domain (missing parts from reference TRBV29-1 and TRBJ1-1): SAVISQKPSRDICQRGTSLTIQCQVDSQVTMMFWYRQQPGQSLTLIATANQGSEATYESGFVIDKFPISRPNLTFSTLTVSNMSPEDSSIYLCSGGTVNTEAFFGQGTRLTVV.

This clonotype was found a few times. CDR3 protein: CASSYRYQGAKNIQYF. The CDR3 nucleotides read TGTGCCAGCAGTTACAGGTACCAAGGGGCCAAAAACATTCAGTACTTC. This chain joins TRBV6-2 or TRBV6-3 and TRBJ2-4; unclear D gene. CDR3 size: 16 residues. The V end lost 2 bases, the J end lost 1 base, and 12 bases lay between the germline ends. Germline-derived CDR1 and CDR2 are MNHEY and SVGEGT.

This clonotype was observed at least ten times. J is TRBJ2-3 and V is TRBV11-2; weak D call: TRBD2 (7 bases). The V and J ends lost 5 bases and 0 bases respectively, with 24 bases between them. Germline CDR1 is SGHAT and CDR2 is FQNNGV. CDR3 length: 19 amino acids. The CDR3 protein is CASSLRPGRGPTSTDTQYF. CDR3 DNA sequence: TGTGCCAGCAGCCTCCGGCCAGGGCGGGGGCCTACTAGCACAGATACGCAGTATTTT.

This clonotype was recorded at least ten times. This chain links TRBV7-2 with TRBJ2-1; TRBD2 agrees at 10 bases. This CDR3 has 15 amino acids. Germline lookup yields CDR1 SGHTA and CDR2 FQGNSA. V was pared by 0 bases and J by 9 bases, with 5 bases of the junction left unmatched. DNA for the CDR3: TGTGCCAGCAGCTTAGCGGTAGCGGGGGGTGGTGAGCAGTTCTTC. Its translation is CASSLAVAGGGEQFF.

The chain is built from TRBV20-1 and TRBJ2-1; D unresolved. The last part of the DNA fits TRBJ2-7 better; the J call may be wrong. The CDR3 sequence is 14 residues long. The germline V gene encodes CDR1 DFQATT and CDR2 SNEGSKA (reference sequence). The DNA for the CDR3 is TGCAGTGCTAGACCCTCCTACTCCTACAATGAGCAGTACTTC. Encoded protein: CSARPSYSYNEQYF.

This clonotype turned up a few times. This sequence joins TRBV28 and TRBJ2-2; D is undetermined. From germline, CDR1 is MDHEN and CDR2 SYDVKM. This CDR3 is built from 12 residues. Trimming took off 4 bases at V and 6 bases at J, with 6 bases between the two ends. The chain's CDR3 is CASSSYPGELFF. The CDR3 region has the DNA TGTGCCAGCAGTTCCTACCCCGGGGAGCTGTTTTTT.

The rearrangement links TRBV29-1 to TRBJ2-3, with 7 bases that match TRBD2. V shed 6 bases and J 6 bases; nucleotides not matched to a gene: 3. This CDR3 has 11 amino acids. Germline V gives CDR1 SQVTM, CDR2 ANQGSEA. CDR3 amino acids: CSVTSSDTQYF. For the CDR3, the DNA is TGCAGCGTGACTAGCTCCGATACGCAGTATTTT.

CDR3 loop: CASSPRGGRTGELFF. CDR3 sequence (DNA): TGTGCCAGCAGCCCCCGGGGGGGCCGCACCGGGGAGCTGTTTTTT. The gene calls are TRBV3-1 and TRBJ2-2, with TRBD2 identical over 8 bases. Trimming removed 4 bases from V and 4 bases from J; junction bases left unmatched: 5. This CDR3 contains 15 residues. The V gene's germline CDR1 is LGHDT and CDR2 YNNKEL (reference sequence).

In its sample, this clonotype was seen a few times. This chain joins TRBV29-1 and TRBJ1-1; the D gene is possibly TRBD1 (6 bases). Per the germline V gene, CDR1 is SQVTM and CDR2 is ANQGSEA. CDR3 length: 15 residues. Deletions cut 5 bases from V and 6 bases from J, with 22 bases between. CDR3 coding DNA: TGCAGCGTTCGTAACCCCCAGGGGTTAGGCGCTGAAGCTTTCTTT. Translated: CSVRNPQGLGAEAFF.

The chain couples TRBV6-2 or TRBV6-3 to TRBJ1-5, with 8 positions matching TRBD1. V dropped 10 bases and J dropped 2; count of bases not matched to a gene: 4. CDR3 length: 13 amino acids. The V gene's germline CDR1 is MNHEY and CDR2 SVGEGT. The CDR3 sequence: CATSTGGNQPQHF. In DNA form, the CDR3 reads TGTGCCACCTCGACAGGGGGCAATCAGCCCCAGCATTTT.

The chain employs TRBV6-2 or TRBV6-3 and TRBJ2-1; the D gene could be TRBD1 or TRBD2 (6 bases each). The length of the CDR3 is 14 residues. V was pared by 4 bases and J by 13 bases, with 20 bases between. Germline loops: CDR1 MNHEY, CDR2 SVGEGT. In nucleotides, the CDR3 is TGTGCCAGCAGTTCCAGACAGGTCCGGGAGACCCAGTTCTTC. It specifies CASSSRQVRETQFF.